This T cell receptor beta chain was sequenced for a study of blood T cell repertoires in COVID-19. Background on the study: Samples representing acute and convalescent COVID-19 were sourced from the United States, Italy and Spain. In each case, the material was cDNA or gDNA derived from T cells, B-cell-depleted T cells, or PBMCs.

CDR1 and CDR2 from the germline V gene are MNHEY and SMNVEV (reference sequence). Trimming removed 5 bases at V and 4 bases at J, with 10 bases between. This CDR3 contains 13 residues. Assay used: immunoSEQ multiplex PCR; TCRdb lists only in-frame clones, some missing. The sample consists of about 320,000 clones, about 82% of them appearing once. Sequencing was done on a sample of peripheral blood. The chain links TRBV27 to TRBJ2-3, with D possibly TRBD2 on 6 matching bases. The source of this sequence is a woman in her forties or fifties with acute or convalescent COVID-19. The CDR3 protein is CASSPREADTQYF. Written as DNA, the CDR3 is TGTGCCAGCAGTCCGAGGGAGGCAGATACGCAGTATTTT.